This T cell receptor beta chain was retrieved from a study of blood T cell repertoires in COVID-19. Study at large: The United States, Italy and Spain supplied acute and convalescent COVID-19 samples. Sample material is recorded as cDNA or gDNA derived from T cells, B-cell-depleted T cells, or PBMCs.

V was trimmed by 4 bases and J by 4 bases, leaving 12 bases between them. Germline lookup yields CDR1 SGHDT and CDR2 YYEEEE. There are 13 residues in the CDR3. Original methodology: Amplified reference gene primers provided the basis for estimating nucleated cell counts. The table came from immunoSEQ multiplex PCR; TCRdb's copy has only in-frame clones and leaves some out. That table furnishes V, J and clone size, whereas the DNA furnished D and trimming. Counted here are some 99,000 clones, approximately 84% occurring once; the ten biggest clones make up 6.6%. This receptor was obtained from a woman aged 45-60 years with acute or convalescent COVID-19. This chain connects TRBV5-6 to TRBJ2-7; D may be TRBD1 (6 bases). The sample consisted of peripheral blood. CDR3 loop: CASSRDRLYEQYF. The CDR3 DNA reads as TGTGCCAGCAGCCGAGACAGGTTGTACGAGCAGTACTTC.